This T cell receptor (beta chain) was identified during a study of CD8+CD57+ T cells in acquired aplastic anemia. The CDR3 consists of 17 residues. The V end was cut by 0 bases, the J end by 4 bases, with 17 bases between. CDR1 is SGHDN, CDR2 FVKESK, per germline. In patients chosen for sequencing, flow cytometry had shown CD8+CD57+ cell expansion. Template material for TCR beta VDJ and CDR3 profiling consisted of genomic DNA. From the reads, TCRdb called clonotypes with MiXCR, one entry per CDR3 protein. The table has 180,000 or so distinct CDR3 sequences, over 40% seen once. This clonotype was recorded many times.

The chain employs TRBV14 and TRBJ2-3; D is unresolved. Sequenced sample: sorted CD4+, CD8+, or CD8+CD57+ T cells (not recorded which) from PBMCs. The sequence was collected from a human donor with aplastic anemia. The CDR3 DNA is TGTGCCAGCAGCCAAGATACGTTCCGGGTTGGCCCAGATACGCAGTATTTT. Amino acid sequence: CASSQDTFRVGPDTQYF.